The following is a T cell receptor beta chain sequence with its context. Antigen: not known. This specimen comes from a study of OX40 agonist ivuxolimab in advanced cancers. Study-wide context: Partial responses were observed in three patients, of whom one had hepatocellular carcinoma and two had cutaneous melanoma.

Patients were ruled out by autoimmune disease history or systemic immunosuppression. With baseline, cycle 4 day 1, and cycle 7 day 1 as timepoints, blood was sampled. Sequencing was performed with immunoSEQ multiplex PCR; in TCRdb, only in-frame clones are kept and a portion is missing. This table holds 70,000 to 95,000 clones, around 83% found once. Trimming cost V 2 bases and J 3 bases; bases outside gene matches: 3. The CDR3 is 15 residues long. Germline V gene sequence: CDR1 MNHNY, CDR2 SVGAGI (reference sequence). Study-level points and caveats: Relative to CD4+ cells, CD8+ T cells on average had more expanded clones.

Source: CD4+ or CD8+ T cells sorted from blood, taken in a trial of the OX40 agonist ivuxolimab. The clonotype was recovered from an adult with an advanced solid tumor such as melanoma, head and neck, liver or kidney cancer. The rearrangement joins TRBV6-6 to TRBJ1-2; 10 nucleotides align to TRBD1. CDR3 sequence reads: CASSYDRGRDYGYTF. The CDR3 DNA sequence: TGTGCCAGCAGTTACGACAGGGGGCGAGACTATGGCTACACCTTC.